This T cell receptor (beta chain) stems from a study of shared T cell receptors in the human thymus. The method was immunoSEQ multiplex PCR; TCRdb's version includes in-frame clones alone and lacks a portion of them. This table holds about 660,000 clones, 70% to 90% found once. Trimming left V 7 bases short and J 2 bases short, with 13 bases between. The germline gives CDR1 SNHLY, CDR2 FYNNEI. The CDR3 has 14 amino acids. These same records also appear under a second study, on human thymus T cells.

The chain uses TRBV2 and TRBJ2-3; D might be TRBD2 (5 bases). This TCR came from a boy in the first two years of life with a congenital heart defect. The sequenced material came from thymocytes. In nucleotides, the CDR3 is TGTGCCAGCAACGGATCGGGAATCACAGATACGCAGTATTTT. Protein sequence: CASNGSGITDTQYF.